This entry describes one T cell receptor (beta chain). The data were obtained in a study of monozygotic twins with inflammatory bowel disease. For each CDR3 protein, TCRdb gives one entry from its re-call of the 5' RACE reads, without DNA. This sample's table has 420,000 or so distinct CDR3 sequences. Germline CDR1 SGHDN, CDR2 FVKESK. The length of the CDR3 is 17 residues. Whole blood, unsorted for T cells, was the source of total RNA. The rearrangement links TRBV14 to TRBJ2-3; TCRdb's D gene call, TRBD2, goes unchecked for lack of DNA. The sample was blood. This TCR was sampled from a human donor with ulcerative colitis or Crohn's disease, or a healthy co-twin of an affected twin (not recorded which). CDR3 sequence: CASSQDLSGGSTDTQYF. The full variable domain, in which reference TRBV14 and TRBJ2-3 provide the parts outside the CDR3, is EAGVTQFPSHSVIEKGQTVTLRCDPISGHDNLYWYRRVMGKEIKFLLHFVKESKQDESGMPNNRFLAERTGGTYSTLKVQPAELEDSGVYFCASSQDLSGGSTDTQYFGPGTRLTVL.